This is a list of T cell receptor beta chains from one sample in a study of blood T cell repertoires in COVID-19. Generated by immunoSEQ multiplex PCR, the TCRdb table keeps only in-frame clones and is missing some. Of 390,000 or so clones listed, around 87% were seen once; the top ten hold less than 1.2%. Material: PBMCs or T cells enriched from blood (not recorded which). The receptors come from a young man who had recovered from COVID-19. The CDR3 runs from the conserved cysteine through the conserved F or W. A D gene is named only where the DNA matches it firmly. A clone size is listed for some rows: how often the clone was seen (once, few, many), or a class if it is expanded.

V,D,J,size,DNA,CDR3
TRBV19,.,TRBJ2-3,.,TGTGCCAGTAGGAAACAGGGAACGCGCACAGATACGCAGTATTTT,CASRKQGTRTDTQYF
TRBV11-3,.,TRBJ1-1,.,TGTGCCAGCAGCATTGGGGGGGGATCCATGAACACTGAAGCTTTCTTT,CASSIGGGSMNTEAFF
TRBV19,.,TRBJ2-1,.,TGTGCCAGTACAGGCGGACCGGGAGTAAGCTACAATGAGCAGTTCTTC,CASTGGPGVSYNEQFF
TRBV29-1,.,TRBJ2-7,.,TGCAGCGTTGCCCAGAAATCTTACTACGAGCAGTACTTC,CSVAQKSYYEQYF
TRBV5-4,.,TRBJ2-4,.,TGTGCCAGCAGTCCTGCCGGGACAAGCTCCAAAAACATTCAGTACTTC,CASSPAGTSSKNIQYF
TRBV10-3,TRBD1,TRBJ2-7,.,TGTGCCATCAGTGATCCCACCCCGACAGGGATACTAATCTCCTACGAGCAGTACTTC,CAISDPTPTGILISYEQYF
TRBV6-5,.,TRBJ2-5,once,TGTGCCAGCACCCGAACTGCCCAAGAGACCCAGTACTTC,CASTRTAQETQYF
TRBV27,.,TRBJ2-7,.,TGTGCCAGCAGTTCTCTAGCGTCCTCCTACGAGCAGTACTTC,CASSSLASSYEQYF
TRBV29-1,TRBD1,TRBJ2-5,.,TGCAGCGTCGACAGGGCGAAGGGGACCCAGTACTTC,CSVDRAKGTQYF
TRBV28,TRBD1,TRBJ1-5,few,TGTGCCAGCAGTTTAGGGACAGGGGGAAATCAGCCCCAGCATTTT,CASSLGTGGNQPQHF
TRBV5-6,.,TRBJ1-3,.,TGTGCCAGCAGCTTGGCCGTGGGAGTGAAGCTTCGAAACACCATATATTTT,CASSLAVGVKLRNTIYF
TRBV27,TRBD2,TRBJ2-1,.,TGTGCCAGCAGTTTAAAGCGGGAGTTAAGTGAGCAGTTCTTC,CASSLKRELSEQFF
TRBV6-5,.,TRBJ1-2,.,TGTGCCAGCAGTTACGGTGACAGGAAGTATGGCTACACCTTC,CASSYGDRKYGYTF
TRBV6-6,TRBD1,TRBJ1-5,.,TGTGCCAGCAGTTACGTCCAGGGGGCGGTCAATCAGCCCCAGCATTTT,CASSYVQGAVNQPQHF
TRBV7-9,TRBD1,TRBJ1-1,.,TGTGCCAGCAGCCCCTGGACAGGGAGCATCGGCGGGAACACTGAAGCTTTCTTT,CASSPWTGSIGGNTEAFF
TRBV5-1,.,TRBJ2-7,.,TGCGCCAGCAGCCCCCCCTTGGAGGGACTTAACGAGCAGTACTTC,CASSPPLEGLNEQYF
TRBV6-5,.,TRBJ2-3,.,TGTGCCAGCAGTTATCGGGTACCCACAGATACGCAGTATTTT,CASSYRVPTDTQYF
TRBV28,.,TRBJ2-7,.,TGTGCCAGCAGTCCCCGGTTGGACGAGCAGTACTTC,CASSPRLDEQYF
TRBV11-2,.,TRBJ2-7,once,TGTGCCAGCAGCTTAGTGGCGGCCTACGAGCAGTACTTC,CASSLVAAYEQYF
TRBV5-1,TRBD2,TRBJ2-7,.,TGCGCCAGCAGCTTGGGGGCTAGCGGGGGTAGCGAGCAGTACTTC,CASSLGASGGSEQYF
TRBV9,TRBD1,TRBJ2-2,.,TGTGCCAGCAGCGTAGGGCAGGGGGCATCCGGGGAGCTGTTTTTT,CASSVGQGASGELFF
TRBV9,.,TRBJ1-2,.,TGTGCCAGCAGCTCCCGGACGGACAAGAGCTATGGCTACACCTTC,CASSSRTDKSYGYTF
TRBV28,.,TRBJ2-1,.,TGTGCCAGCGTCCTCGGACGGGAGAGTGTCGAGGGCAATGAGCAGTTCTTC,CASVLGRESVEGNEQFF
TRBV25-1,TRBD2,TRBJ2-7,.,TGTGCCAGCAGTGAGGGGAGGGGCTCCTACGAGCAGTACTTC,CASSEGRGSYEQYF
TRBV5-4,.,TRBJ1-2,.,TGTGCCAGCAGCTTTCGGGGGGCGCTGGGGCATGGCTACACCTTC,CASSFRGALGHGYTF
TRBV28,TRBD1,TRBJ1-2,.,TGTGCCAGCAGAATACCGGGACAGGGGGCGCTTAACAATGGCTACACCTTC,CASRIPGQGALNNGYTF
TRBV9,.,TRBJ1-1,.,TGTGCCAGCGGGAAGGCGGAGGGAACAGACCCACGAAACCGGGCTTTCTTT,CASGKAEGTDPRNRAFF
TRBV12-3/TRBV12-4,.,TRBJ2-3,.,TGTGCCAGCAGTTTTGGGGGCCCAGATACGCAGTATTTT,CASSFGGPDTQYF
TRBV7-9,.,TRBJ2-1,.,TGTGCCAGCAGATTGGGGGGAGTCCACAATGAGCAGTTCTTC,CASRLGGVHNEQFF
TRBV5-1,.,TRBJ2-2,few,TGCGCCAGCAGCTCTTCCACAGCCACCGGGGAGCTGTTTTTT,CASSSSTATGELFF
TRBV12-5,TRBD1,TRBJ2-7,.,TGTGCTAGTGGTTTTTCCCTGGGACAGGCTTACGAGCAGTACTTC,CASGFSLGQAYEQYF
TRBV19,.,TRBJ2-3,.,TGTGCCAGTAACCAGGGGAGCACAGATACGCAGTATTTT,CASNQGSTDTQYF
TRBV11-3,.,TRBJ1-3,.,TGTGCCAGCAGCTCCGGGATCTCTGGAAACACCATATATTTT,CASSSGISGNTIYF
TRBV18,.,TRBJ2-7,once,TGTGCCAGCTCACCACCGCTAGCGTTCCACGAGCAGTACTTC,CASSPPLAFHEQYF
TRBV7-6,TRBD2,TRBJ2-2,.,TGTGCCAGCAGCTTAGCAGGCGGGGGATCCCCCACCGGGGAGCTGTTTTTT,CASSLAGGGSPTGELFF
TRBV2,TRBD2,TRBJ2-3,once,TGTGCCAGCAGTCGGAGCGGGGGTGGCACAGATACGCAGTATTTT,CASSRSGGGTDTQYF
TRBV7-8,TRBD1,TRBJ1-2,.,TGTGCCAGCAGCCCCAGTCCCGGGACAGGGAGCTATGGCTACACCTTC,CASSPSPGTGSYGYTF
TRBV28,TRBD1,TRBJ1-5,.,TGTGCCAGCAGTTTAAGAAGGGGGCCCCGGCAGCCCCAGCATTTT,CASSLRRGPRQPQHF
TRBV6-1,.,TRBJ1-4,.,TGTGCCAGCAGTGAAGGGGCAGTAGACGAAAAACTGTTTTTT,CASSEGAVDEKLFF
TRBV27,TRBD1,TRBJ1-1,.,TGTGCCAGCGGGAGGACAGGGGGGAGGACTGAAGCTTTCTTT,CASGRTGGRTEAFF
TRBV11-2,.,TRBJ1-1,.,TGTGCCAGCAGCTTAAGGGGTCACATGAACACTGAAGCTTTCTTT,CASSLRGHMNTEAFF
TRBV5-1,TRBD2,TRBJ2-3,.,TGCGCCAGCAGCCTCGGGACTAGCGGGCCAGATACGCAGTATTTT,CASSLGTSGPDTQYF
TRBV9,TRBD1,TRBJ2-2,.,TGTGCCAGCAGCGGATCGGGACAGGGGGAATTCGGGGAGCTGTTTTTT,CASSGSGQGEFGELFF
TRBV29-1,.,TRBJ1-1,.,TGCATCACAATTGGGATGGAGGGGGCTTTCTTT,CITIGMEGAFF
TRBV19,.,TRBJ1-5,few,TGTGCCAGTAGTCTATCGGGGAGTCAGCCCCAGCATTTT,CASSLSGSQPQHF